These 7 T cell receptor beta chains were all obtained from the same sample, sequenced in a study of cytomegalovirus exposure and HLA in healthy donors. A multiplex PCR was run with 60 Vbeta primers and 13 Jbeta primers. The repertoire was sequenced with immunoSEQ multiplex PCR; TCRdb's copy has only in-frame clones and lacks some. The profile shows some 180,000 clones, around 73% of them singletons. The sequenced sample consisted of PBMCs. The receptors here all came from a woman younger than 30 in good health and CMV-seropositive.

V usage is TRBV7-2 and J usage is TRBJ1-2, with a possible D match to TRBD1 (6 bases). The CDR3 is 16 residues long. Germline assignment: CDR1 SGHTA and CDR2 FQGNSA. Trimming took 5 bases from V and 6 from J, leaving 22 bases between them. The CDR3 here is CASSLPTNPRGNGYTF. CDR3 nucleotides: TGTGCCAGCAGCCTACCAACTAACCCGAGGGGGAATGGCTACACCTTC.

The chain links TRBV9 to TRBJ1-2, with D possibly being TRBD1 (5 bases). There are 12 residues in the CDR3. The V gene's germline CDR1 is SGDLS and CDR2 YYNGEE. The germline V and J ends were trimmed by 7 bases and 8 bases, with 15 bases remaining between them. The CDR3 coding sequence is TGTGCCAGCGGCAGTCCAGGGTCCGGCTACACCTTC. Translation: CASGSPGSGYTF.

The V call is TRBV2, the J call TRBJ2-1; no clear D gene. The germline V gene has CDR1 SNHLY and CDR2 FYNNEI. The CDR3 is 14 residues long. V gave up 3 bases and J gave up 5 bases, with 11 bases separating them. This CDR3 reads CASSEERSDNEQFF. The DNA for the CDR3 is TGTGCCAGCAGTGAGGAGAGGTCGGACAATGAGCAGTTCTTC.

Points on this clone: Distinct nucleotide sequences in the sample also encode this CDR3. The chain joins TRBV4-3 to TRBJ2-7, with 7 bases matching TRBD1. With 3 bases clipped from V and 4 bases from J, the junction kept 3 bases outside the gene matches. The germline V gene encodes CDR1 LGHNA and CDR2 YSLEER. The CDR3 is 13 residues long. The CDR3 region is CASSQNRGYEQYF. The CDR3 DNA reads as TGCGCCAGCAGCCAGAACAGGGGATACGAGCAGTACTTC.

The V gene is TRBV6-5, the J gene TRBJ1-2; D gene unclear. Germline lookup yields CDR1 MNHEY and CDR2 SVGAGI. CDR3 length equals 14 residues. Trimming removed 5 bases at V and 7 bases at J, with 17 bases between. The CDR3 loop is CASSRRTRTSGYTF. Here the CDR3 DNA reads TGTGCCAGCAGTCGACGAACCAGGACTTCTGGCTACACCTTC.

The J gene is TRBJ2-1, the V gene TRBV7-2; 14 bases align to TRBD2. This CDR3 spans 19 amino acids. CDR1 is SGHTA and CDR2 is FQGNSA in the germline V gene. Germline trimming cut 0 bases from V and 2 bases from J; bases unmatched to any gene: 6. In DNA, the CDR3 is TGTGCCAGCAGCTTAGCGATGGGACTAGCGGGGGTAACCTACAATGAGCAGTTCTTC. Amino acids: CASSLAMGLAGVTYNEQFF.

Here the CDR3 DNA reads TGTGCCTGGAGTAACGGTTATAGCAATCAGCCCCAGCATTTT. Protein: CAWSNGYSNQPQHF. V gene TRBV30 combines with J gene TRBJ1-5, with no clear D. Trimming cost V 2 bases and J 0 bases, with 8 bases left between them. Germline lookup yields CDR1 GTSNPN and CDR2 SVGIG (reference sequence). The CDR3 sequence is 14 residues long.